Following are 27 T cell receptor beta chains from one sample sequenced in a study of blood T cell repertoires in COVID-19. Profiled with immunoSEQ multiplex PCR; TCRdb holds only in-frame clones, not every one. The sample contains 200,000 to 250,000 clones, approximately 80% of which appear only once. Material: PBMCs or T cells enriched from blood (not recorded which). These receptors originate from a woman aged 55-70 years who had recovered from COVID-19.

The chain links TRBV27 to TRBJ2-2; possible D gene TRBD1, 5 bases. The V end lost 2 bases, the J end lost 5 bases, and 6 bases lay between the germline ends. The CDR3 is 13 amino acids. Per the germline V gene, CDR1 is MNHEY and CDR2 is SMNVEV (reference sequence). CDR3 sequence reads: CASSLRQTGELFF. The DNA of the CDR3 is TGTGCCAGCAGTTTAAGACAGACCGGGGAGCTGTTTTTT.

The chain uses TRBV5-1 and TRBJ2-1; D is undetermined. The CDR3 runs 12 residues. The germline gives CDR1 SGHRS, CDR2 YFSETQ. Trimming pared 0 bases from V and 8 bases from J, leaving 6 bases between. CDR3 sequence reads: CASSLALYEQFF. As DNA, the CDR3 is TGCGCCAGCAGCTTGGCATTGTATGAGCAGTTCTTC.

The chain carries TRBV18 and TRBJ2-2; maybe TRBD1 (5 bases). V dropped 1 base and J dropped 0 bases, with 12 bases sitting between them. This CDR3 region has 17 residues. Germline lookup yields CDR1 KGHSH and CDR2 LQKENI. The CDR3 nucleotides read TGTGCCAGCTCACCACAATTGGCGGACACGAACACCGGGGAGCTGTTTTTT. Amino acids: CASSPQLADTNTGELFF.

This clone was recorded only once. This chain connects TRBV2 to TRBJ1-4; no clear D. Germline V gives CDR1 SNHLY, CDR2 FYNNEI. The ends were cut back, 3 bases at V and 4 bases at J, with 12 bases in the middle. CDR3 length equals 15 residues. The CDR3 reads CASSDGGSGNEKLFF. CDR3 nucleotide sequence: TGTGCCAGCAGTGATGGAGGGTCGGGTAATGAAAAACTGTTTTTT.

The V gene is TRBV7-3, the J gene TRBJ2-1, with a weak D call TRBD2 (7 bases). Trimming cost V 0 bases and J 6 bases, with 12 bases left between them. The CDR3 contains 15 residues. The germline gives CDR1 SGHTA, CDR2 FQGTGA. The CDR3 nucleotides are TGTGCCAGCAGCTTAACTGTCGGGGGGCTCAATGAGCAGTTCTTC. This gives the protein CASSLTVGGLNEQFF.

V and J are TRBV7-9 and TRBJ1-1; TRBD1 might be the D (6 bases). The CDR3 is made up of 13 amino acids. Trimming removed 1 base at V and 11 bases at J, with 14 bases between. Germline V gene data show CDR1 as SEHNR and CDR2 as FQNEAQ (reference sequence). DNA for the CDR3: TGTGCCAGCAGCTTAGATAGGCACAGGGATGCTTTCTTT. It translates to CASSLDRHRDAFF.

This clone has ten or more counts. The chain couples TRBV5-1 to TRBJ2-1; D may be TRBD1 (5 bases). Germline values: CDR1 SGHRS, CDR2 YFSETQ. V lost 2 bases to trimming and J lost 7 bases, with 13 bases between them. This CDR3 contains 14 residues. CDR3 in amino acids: CASSFGQGGNEQFF. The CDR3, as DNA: TGCGCCAGCAGCTTCGGGCAGGGTGGAAATGAGCAGTTCTTC.

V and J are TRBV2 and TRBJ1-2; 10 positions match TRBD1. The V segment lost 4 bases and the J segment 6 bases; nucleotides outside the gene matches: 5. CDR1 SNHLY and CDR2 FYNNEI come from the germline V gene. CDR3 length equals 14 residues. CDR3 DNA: TGTGCCAGCAGTGGGGACAGGGGCGACGATGGCTACACCTTC. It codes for CASSGDRGDDGYTF.

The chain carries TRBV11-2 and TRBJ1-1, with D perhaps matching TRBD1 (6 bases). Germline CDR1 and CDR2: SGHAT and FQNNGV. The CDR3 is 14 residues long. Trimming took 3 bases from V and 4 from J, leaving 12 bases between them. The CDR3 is CASSFSFRGTEAFF. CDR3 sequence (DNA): TGTGCCAGCAGCTTTTCCTTCAGGGGCACTGAAGCTTTCTTT.

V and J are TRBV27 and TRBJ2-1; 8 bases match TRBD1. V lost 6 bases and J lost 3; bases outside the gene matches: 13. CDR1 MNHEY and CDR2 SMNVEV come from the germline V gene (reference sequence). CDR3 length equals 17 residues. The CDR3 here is CASRPDRGTRGYNEQFF. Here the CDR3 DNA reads TGTGCCAGCAGACCAGACAGGGGAACCCGGGGCTACAATGAGCAGTTCTTC.

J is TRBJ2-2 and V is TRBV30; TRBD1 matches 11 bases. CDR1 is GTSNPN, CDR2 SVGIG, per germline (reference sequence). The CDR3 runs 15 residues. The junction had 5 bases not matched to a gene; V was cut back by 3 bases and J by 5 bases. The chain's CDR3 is CAWRAGTGGTGELFF. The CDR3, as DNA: TGTGCCTGGAGGGCCGGGACAGGGGGAACCGGGGAGCTGTTTTTT.

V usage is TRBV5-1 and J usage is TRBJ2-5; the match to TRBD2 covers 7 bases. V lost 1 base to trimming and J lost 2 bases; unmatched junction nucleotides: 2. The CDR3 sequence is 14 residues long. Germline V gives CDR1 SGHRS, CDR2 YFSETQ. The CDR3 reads CASSLRGVQETQYF. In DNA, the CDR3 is TGCGCCAGCAGCTTGCGGGGGGTTCAAGAGACCCAGTACTTC.

This CDR3 is CASSPRSGSNEKLFF. The CDR3 DNA reads as TGTGCCAGCAGCCCAAGATCAGGGTCTAATGAAAAACTGTTTTTT. V is TRBV3-1 (or the pseudogene TRBV3-2) and J is TRBJ1-4, with D perhaps TRBD1 (5 bases). Germline CDR1 reads LGHDT; CDR2 reads YNNKEL (reference sequence). Trimming took off 4 bases at V and 3 bases at J, with 12 bases between the two ends. The CDR3 extends over 15 amino acids.

The CDR3 spells CASSPPPQGRNQPQHF. DNA for the CDR3: TGTGCCAGCTCACCACCCCCGCAGGGGCGAAATCAGCCCCAGCATTTT. The gene calls are TRBV18 and TRBJ1-5, with D tentatively TRBD1 (6 bases). V shed 0 bases and J shed 4 bases, with 13 bases lying between them. This CDR3 comprises 16 residues. The germline V gene encodes CDR1 KGHSH and CDR2 LQKENI.

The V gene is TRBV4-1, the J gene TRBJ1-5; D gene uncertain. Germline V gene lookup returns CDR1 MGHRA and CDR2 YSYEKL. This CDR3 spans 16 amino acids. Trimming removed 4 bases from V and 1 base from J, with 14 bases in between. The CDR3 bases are TGCGCCAGCAGCCGTGGAAGGTCGGGGAGCAATCAGCCCCAGCATTTT. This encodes CASSRGRSGSNQPQHF.

The CDR3 bases are TGTGCCAGCGCCAGGACTGGCACAGATACGCAGTATTTT. Translated, it gives CASARTGTDTQYF. The genes are TRBV2 and TRBJ2-3, with TRBD2 as a possible D gene (5 bases). V lost 8 bases to trimming and J lost 1 base, with 10 bases between them. CDR1 is SNHLY and CDR2 is FYNNEI in the germline V gene. The CDR3 totals 13 residues.

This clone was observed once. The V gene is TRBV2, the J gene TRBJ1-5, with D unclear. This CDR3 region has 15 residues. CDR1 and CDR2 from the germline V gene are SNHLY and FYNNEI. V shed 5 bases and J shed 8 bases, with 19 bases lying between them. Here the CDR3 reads CASSPGLLLGEPQHF. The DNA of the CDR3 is TGTGCCAGCAGTCCCGGACTCTTACTGGGAGAGCCCCAGCATTTT.

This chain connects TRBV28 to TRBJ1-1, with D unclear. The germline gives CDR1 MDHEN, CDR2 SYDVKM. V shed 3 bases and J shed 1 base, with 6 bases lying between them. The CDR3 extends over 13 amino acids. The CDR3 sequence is CASSFRRNTEAFF. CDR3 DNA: TGTGCCAGCAGTTTTAGGAGGAACACTGAAGCTTTCTTT.

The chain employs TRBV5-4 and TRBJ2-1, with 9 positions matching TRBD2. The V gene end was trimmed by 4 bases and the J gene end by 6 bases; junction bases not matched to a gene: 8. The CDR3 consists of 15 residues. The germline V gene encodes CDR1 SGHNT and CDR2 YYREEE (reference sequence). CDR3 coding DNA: TGTGCCAGCAGCATTAGCGGGAGCCCCCTCAATGAGCAGTTCTTC. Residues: CASSISGSPLNEQFF. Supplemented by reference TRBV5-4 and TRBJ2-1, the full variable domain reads ETGVTQSPTHLIKTRGQQVTLRCSSQSGHNTVSWYQQALGQGPQFIFQYYREEENGRGNFPPRFSGLQFPNYSSELNVNALELDDSALYLCASSISGSPLNEQFFGPGTRLTVL.

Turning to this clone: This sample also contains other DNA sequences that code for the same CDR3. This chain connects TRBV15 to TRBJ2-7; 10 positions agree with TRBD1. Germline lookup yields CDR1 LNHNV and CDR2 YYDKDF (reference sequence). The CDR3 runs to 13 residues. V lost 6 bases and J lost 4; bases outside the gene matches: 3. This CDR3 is CATSRDRGYEQYF. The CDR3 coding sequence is TGTGCCACCAGTAGGGACAGGGGTTACGAGCAGTACTTC.

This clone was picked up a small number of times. The CDR3 DNA reads TGTGCCAGCAGGACAGACAACTATGGCTACACCTTC. This codes for CASRTDNYGYTF. This chain joins TRBV12-3 or TRBV12-4 and TRBJ1-2, with a possible D match to TRBD1 (5 bases). There are 12 residues in the CDR3. Trimming removed 6 bases from V and 2 bases from J, with 7 bases in between.

The CDR3 loop reads CASSSTSGRQETQYF. CDR3 coding DNA: TGTGCCAGCAGCTCCACTAGCGGGAGACAAGAGACCCAGTACTTC. The rearrangement uses TRBV6-5 and TRBJ2-5; 11 nucleotides line up with TRBD2. Germline CDR1 reads MNHEY; CDR2 reads SVGAGI. The V segment lost 6 bases and the J segment 2 bases; nucleotides outside the gene matches: 5. The CDR3 loop spans 15 amino acids.

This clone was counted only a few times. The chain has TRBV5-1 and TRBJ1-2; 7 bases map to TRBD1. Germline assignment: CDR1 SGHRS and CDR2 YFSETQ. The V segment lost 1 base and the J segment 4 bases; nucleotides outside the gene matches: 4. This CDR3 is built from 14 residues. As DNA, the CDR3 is TGCGCCAGCAGCTTGACAGGGGAAGGCTATGGCTACACCTTC. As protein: CASSLTGEGYGYTF.

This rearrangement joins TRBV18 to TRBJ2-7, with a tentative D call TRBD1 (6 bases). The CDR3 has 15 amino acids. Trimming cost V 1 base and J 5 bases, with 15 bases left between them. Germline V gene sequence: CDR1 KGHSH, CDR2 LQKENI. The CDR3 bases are TGTGCCAGCTCACCACTCAGTCAGGGGAGCAACGAGCAGTACTTC. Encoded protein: CASSPLSQGSNEQYF.

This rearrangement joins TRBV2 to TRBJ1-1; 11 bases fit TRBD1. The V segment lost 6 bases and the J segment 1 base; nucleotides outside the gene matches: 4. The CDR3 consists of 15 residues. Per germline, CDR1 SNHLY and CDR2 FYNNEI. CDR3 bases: TGTGCCAGCAGGGACAGGGGGCTTTGGAACACTGAAGCTTTCTTT. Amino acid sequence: CASRDRGLWNTEAFF. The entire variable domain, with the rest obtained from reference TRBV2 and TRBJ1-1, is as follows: EPEVTQTPSHQVTQMGQEVILRCVPISNHLYFYWYRQILGQKVEFLVSFYNNEISEKSEIFDDQFSVERPDGSNFTLKIRSTKLEDSAMYFCASRDRGLWNTEAFFGQGTRLTVV.

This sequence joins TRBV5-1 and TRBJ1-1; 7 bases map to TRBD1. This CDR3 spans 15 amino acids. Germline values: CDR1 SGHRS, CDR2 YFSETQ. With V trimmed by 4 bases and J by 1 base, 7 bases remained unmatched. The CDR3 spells CASSPTGSGNTEAFF. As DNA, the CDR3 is TGCGCCAGCAGCCCGACAGGGTCCGGGAACACTGAAGCTTTCTTT.

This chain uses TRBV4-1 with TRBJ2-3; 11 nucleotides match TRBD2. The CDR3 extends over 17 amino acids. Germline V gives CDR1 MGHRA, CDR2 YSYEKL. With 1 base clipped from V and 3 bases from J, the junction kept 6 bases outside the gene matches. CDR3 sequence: CASSQGSGGALTDTQYF. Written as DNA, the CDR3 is TGCGCCAGCAGCCAAGGTAGCGGGGGGGCGTTAACAGATACGCAGTATTTT.